These 27 T cell receptor beta chains share one sample of origin, sequenced in a study of cytomegalovirus exposure and HLA in healthy donors. Vbeta (60) and Jbeta (13) primers were used in the PCR. The data were produced by immunoSEQ multiplex PCR, yet TCRdb's version contains in-frame clones alone and is incomplete. Among 120,000 or so clones listed, 77% were seen once. Sequencing input: PBMCs. The origin of the receptors is a human donor in good health.

The V gene is TRBV30, the J gene TRBJ1-2, with a weak D call TRBD1 (5 bases). Trimming stripped 1 base from V and 4 bases from J, with 13 bases between. Germline values: CDR1 GTSNPN, CDR2 SVGIG (reference sequence). The CDR3 extends over 14 amino acids. The CDR3 DNA sequence: TGTGCCTGGAGTGCCGCGGGGGGGGGCTATGGCTACACCTTC. Protein: CAWSAAGGGYGYTF.

This rearrangement joins TRBV27 to TRBJ1-1, with TRBD1 as a possible D gene (5 bases). CDR3 length: 14 amino acids. Germline loops: CDR1 MNHEY, CDR2 SMNVEV (reference sequence). V lost 6 bases and J lost 5, with 16 bases in between. The DNA for the CDR3 is TGTGCCAGCAGGTCGCCAGGGTTCTATACTGAAGCTTTCTTT. This codes for CASRSPGFYTEAFF.

V and J are TRBV19 and TRBJ1-5; TRBD1 matches 7 bases. The CDR3 totals 20 residues. CDR1 is LNHDA and CDR2 is SQIVND in the germline V gene (reference sequence). J was trimmed by 3 bases and V by 5 bases; bases with no gene match: 22. The CDR3 loop is CASSPYSGTVKVYNNQPQHF. CDR3 DNA sequence: TGTGCCAGTAGTCCTTATTCTGGGACAGTAAAAGTATATAACAATCAGCCCCAGCATTTT.

The chain carries TRBV6-5 and TRBJ1-3, with 7 bases fitting TRBD1. There are 14 residues in the CDR3. V gave up 4 bases and J gave up 3 bases; unmatched junction bases: 3. The germline gives CDR1 MNHEY, CDR2 SVGAGI. The CDR3 DNA sequence: TGTGCCAGCAGTTCAGACAGGGTTGGAAACACCATATATTTT. Translated, it gives CASSSDRVGNTIYF.

This sequence joins TRBV6-4 and TRBJ1-2, with D possibly matching TRBD1 (5 bases). Germline CDR1 is MRHNA and CDR2 is SNTAGT. This CDR3 has 13 amino acids. Trimming left V 6 bases short and J 6 bases short, with 14 bases between. The CDR3 here is CASRRGGRHGYTF. The CDR3 DNA follows: TGTGCCAGCAGGCGGGGGGGGAGGCATGGCTACACCTTC.

The chain links TRBV4-1 to TRBJ1-2; possibly TRBD1 for D (5 bases). The germline V gene encodes CDR1 MGHRA and CDR2 YSYEKL. V lost 3 bases and J lost 8, with 22 bases in between. The CDR3 sequence is 16 residues long. DNA for the CDR3: TGCGCCAGCAGCCAGGGGGGGACGGCGGTGGTTGGGGGCTACACCTTC. It translates to CASSQGGTAVVGGYTF.

The chain joins TRBV30 to TRBJ2-3; D is perhaps TRBD2 (6 bases). This CDR3 has 14 amino acids. Germline assignment: CDR1 GTSNPN and CDR2 SVGIG (reference sequence). The ends were cut back, 3 bases at V and 1 base at J, with 11 bases in the middle. The CDR3: CAWRPGEGTDTQYF. For the CDR3, the DNA is TGTGCCTGGAGGCCGGGAGAGGGCACAGATACGCAGTATTTT.

This chain links TRBV5-1 with TRBJ2-2; perhaps TRBD2 as D (6 bases). Germline V CDR1 and CDR2: SGHRS, YFSETQ. The CDR3 spans 14 residues. V was trimmed by 4 bases and J by 2 bases, leaving 9 bases between them. The CDR3 nucleotides are TGCGCCAGCAGCGGGACTTCTAACACCGGGGAGCTGTTTTTT. It yields the protein CASSGTSNTGELFF. The variable domain in full, completed from reference TRBV5-1 and TRBJ2-2, reads KAGVTQTPRYLIKTRGQQVTLSCSPISGHRSVSWYQQTPGQGLQFLFEYFSETQRNKGNFPGRFSGRQFSNSRSEMNVSTLELGDSALYLCASSGTSNTGELFFGEGSRLTVL.

The chain carries TRBV6-6 and TRBJ2-6; 7 nucleotides match TRBD1. The CDR3 length is 16 residues. In germline, CDR1 is MNHNY, CDR2 SVGAGI (reference sequence). Trimming removed 7 bases from V and 2 bases from J; junction bases left unmatched: 8. This CDR3 reads CASTWTGAAGANVLTF. CDR3 DNA sequence: TGTGCCAGCACCTGGACAGGAGCCGCTGGGGCCAACGTCCTGACTTTC.

Only one count was recorded for this clone. This chain links TRBV9 with TRBJ2-1; D uncertain. The CDR3 is made up of 13 amino acids. Trimming shortened V by 4 bases and J by 4 bases, and 9 bases separated the two germline ends. Germline CDR1 SGDLS, CDR2 YYNGEE. The CDR3 here is CASSFSPYNEQFF. Written as DNA, the CDR3 is TGTGCCAGCAGCTTTAGCCCGTACAATGAGCAGTTCTTC. Full variable domain (rest looked up from reference TRBV9 and TRBJ2-1): DSGVTQTPKHLITATGQRVTLRCSPRSGDLSVYWYQQSLDQGLQFLIQYYNGEERAKGNILERFSAQQFPDLHSELNLSSLELGDSALYFCASSFSPYNEQFFGPGTRLTVL.

This chain joins TRBV7-3 and TRBJ2-5; 11 bases are a match to TRBD2. The CDR3 has 15 residues. The J segment lost 2 bases and the V segment lost 3 bases, leaving 2 bases of the junction unmatched. The germline V gene has CDR1 SGHTA and CDR2 FQGTGA. CDR3 in amino acids: CASSLGLADQETQYF. The CDR3 nucleotides are TGTGCCAGCAGCTTGGGACTAGCGGATCAAGAGACCCAGTACTTC.

The chain recombines TRBV6-9 with TRBJ2-1, with D maybe TRBD2 (6 bases). Looked up from germline, CDR1 is MNHGY and CDR2 is SVAAGI. The germline V and J ends were trimmed by 4 bases and 7 bases, with 11 bases remaining between them. This CDR3 spans 13 amino acids. CDR3 in amino acids: CASSWGLLNEQFF. The CDR3 bases are TGTGCCAGCAGTTGGGGACTCCTGAATGAGCAGTTCTTC.

The chain couples TRBV6-6 to TRBJ1-5; D may be TRBD1 (6 bases). This CDR3 comprises 14 residues. The germline V gene encodes CDR1 MNHNY and CDR2 SVGAGI (reference sequence). V was pared by 4 bases and J by 5 bases, with 12 bases between. CDR3 region: CASSSTGTHQPQHF. CDR3 DNA sequence: TGTGCCAGCAGTTCTACAGGGACCCATCAGCCCCAGCATTTT.

V and J are TRBV5-1 and TRBJ2-3, with TRBD1 matching over 7 bases. J gave up 6 bases and V 3 bases, and 7 bases lay outside the gene matches. The CDR3 extends over 14 amino acids. Germline CDR1 SGHRS, CDR2 YFSETQ. The DNA for the CDR3 is TGCGCCAGCAGCTATCAAGACAGGGAGGATACGCAGTATTTT. It specifies CASSYQDREDTQYF.

CDR3 sequence reads: CASSPGGTVQETQYF. The CDR3 bases are TGTGCCAGCAGCCCGGGTGGTACGGTACAAGAGACCCAGTACTTC. This chain connects TRBV14 to TRBJ2-5; D gene unclear. The CDR3 totals 15 residues. Per germline, CDR1 SGHDN and CDR2 FVKESK. Trimming took 4 bases from V and 2 from J, leaving 14 bases between them.

This clone was counted only a few times. The rearrangement links TRBV5-1 to TRBJ2-3; 11 bases line up with TRBD2. CDR3 size: 16 residues. Trimming took 4 bases from V and 3 from J; bases not matched to a gene: 7. From germline, CDR1 is SGHRS and CDR2 YFSETQ. The CDR3 sequence is CASSTLAGGLTDTQYF. CDR3 nucleotides: TGCGCCAGCAGCACCTTAGCGGGAGGGCTTACAGATACGCAGTATTTT.

The chain joins TRBV27 to TRBJ1-2, with 8 bases fitting TRBD1. J was trimmed by 2 bases and V by 8 bases; bases with no gene match: 10. The CDR3 consists of 15 residues. CDR1 is MNHEY and CDR2 is SMNVEV in the germline V gene (reference sequence). CDR3 coding DNA: TGTGCCAGCGCCAGCTGGACAGGGTGGAACTATGGCTACACCTTC. It is translated as CASASWTGWNYGYTF.

This chain connects TRBV28 to TRBJ2-7; 8 bases map to TRBD1. The trim removed 9 bases at V and 3 bases at J, leaving 7 bases unmatched. Per the germline V gene, CDR1 is MDHEN and CDR2 is SYDVKM. The CDR3 spans 13 residues. Here the CDR3 DNA reads TGTGCCAGTTTCGGGACAGGCCGCTACGAGCAGTACTTC. It encodes CASFGTGRYEQYF.

The genes are TRBV5-5 and TRBJ1-4; D is perhaps TRBD1 (5 bases). V shed 0 bases and J shed 4 bases, with 13 bases lying between them. CDR3 length: 16 amino acids. CDR1 is SGHKS and CDR2 is YYEKEE in the germline V gene (reference sequence). The CDR3 DNA sequence: TGTGCCAGCAGCTTGGCCAAAGGGCAGGGTAATGAAAAACTGTTTTTT. Protein sequence: CASSLAKGQGNEKLFF. Filled out from reference TRBV5-5 and TRBJ1-4, the complete variable domain reads DAGVTQSPTHLIKTRGQQVTLRCSPISGHKSVSWYQQVLGQGPQFIFQYYEKEERGRGNFPDRFSARQFPNYSSELNVNALLLGDSALYLCASSLAKGQGNEKLFFGSGTQLSVL.

This chain connects TRBV6-5 to TRBJ2-1; tentative D call: TRBD2 (7 bases). Germline V gives CDR1 MNHEY, CDR2 SVGAGI. The CDR3 runs 15 residues. V was shortened by 2 bases and J by 3 bases, with 11 bases between the two germline ends. The CDR3 DNA reads TGTGCCAGCAGTTACGGGGGGGCAGGCTACAATGAGCAGTTCTTC. As protein: CASSYGGAGYNEQFF.

This CDR3 reads CASSAGTSTYNEQFF. In DNA form, the CDR3 reads TGTGCCAGCAGCGCCGGGACTAGCACCTACAATGAGCAGTTCTTC. V gene TRBV7-6 combines with J gene TRBJ2-1, with 9 bases identical to TRBD2. The germline V gene encodes CDR1 SGHVS and CDR2 FNYEAQ. The CDR3 covers 15 residues. Losses at the gene ends were 5 bases for V and 2 bases for J; bases not matched to a gene: 4.

The genes are TRBV7-3 and TRBJ2-7; TRBD2 matches 9 bases. V shed 1 base and J 5 bases; nucleotides not matched to a gene: 6. The CDR3 is 15 amino acids. CDR1 and CDR2 (germline): SGHTA, FQGTGA. The CDR3 reads CASSLSLAGLNEQYF. The CDR3 DNA is TGTGCCAGCAGCTTAAGCCTAGCGGGACTGAACGAGCAGTACTTC.

The V call is TRBV19, the J call TRBJ1-5, with 8 bases aligning to TRBD1. Trimming removed 8 bases from V and 0 bases from J; junction bases left unmatched: 9. The CDR3 loop spans 16 amino acids. The germline CDR1 and CDR2 sequences are LNHDA and SQIVND (reference sequence). CDR3 sequence reads: CASESRQGYSNQPQHF. CDR3 nucleotides: TGTGCCAGTGAAAGTAGACAGGGGTATAGCAATCAGCCCCAGCATTTT.

This rearrangement joins TRBV19 to TRBJ1-1; 7 bases line up with TRBD1. The CDR3 loop spans 14 amino acids. Unmatched junction bases numbered 5, after V lost 4 bases and J lost 3 bases. The germline CDR1 and CDR2 sequences are LNHDA and SQIVND (reference sequence). CDR3 in amino acids: CASSTGTVDTEAFF. The CDR3, as DNA: TGTGCCAGTAGTACCGGGACAGTAGACACTGAAGCTTTCTTT.

The rearrangement uses TRBV19 and TRBJ1-1, with 7 bases lining up with TRBD1. CDR1 is LNHDA, CDR2 SQIVND, per germline (reference sequence). J lost 2 bases, V lost 3 bases, and 3 bases had no gene match. The CDR3 is 14 residues long. CDR3 DNA sequence: TGTGCCAGTAGTATTGGACAGGTAAACACTGAAGCTTTCTTT. Translated: CASSIGQVNTEAFF.

This chain joins TRBV6-6 and TRBJ1-1; unclear D gene. Per the germline V gene, CDR1 is MNHNY and CDR2 is SVGAGI (reference sequence). V was shortened by 7 bases and J by 7 bases, with 16 bases between the two germline ends. This CDR3 region has 13 residues. Here the CDR3 DNA reads TGTGCCAGCACCTCTAGGGCGAGGGATGAAGCTTTCTTT. Translating it yields CASTSRARDEAFF.

CDR3 DNA: TGCGCCAGCAGCCAATTAGTAGCGGGAGGGCCTTTCGAGACCCAGTACTTC. This codes for CASSQLVAGGPFETQYF. The J gene is TRBJ2-5, the V gene TRBV4-1; the match to TRBD2 covers 11 bases. The germline V gene has CDR1 MGHRA and CDR2 YSYEKL. The V gene end was trimmed by 2 bases and the J gene end by 5 bases; junction bases not matched to a gene: 10. The CDR3 sequence is 17 residues long.